This section outlines one TCR beta chain sequence together with its context. Here immunoSEQ multiplex PCR was the method, and the copy in TCRdb shows in-frame clones only, minus some. The data show about 2.3 million clones, with 85% to 95% seen just once and about 0.41% held by the top ten. Germline loops: CDR1 MDHEN, CDR2 SYDVKM. The V and J ends lost 7 bases and 12 bases respectively, with 9 bases between them. The CDR3 spans 10 residues. The source of the sample is a study of shared clonotypes between healthy human individuals. The TCR sequence derives from a young man in good health. Some clones in this sample may be carry-over from other donors' samples. This sequence joins TRBV28 and TRBJ1-4, with D hard to call. Material for sequencing was naive CD4+ T cells from PBMCs. Subset meaning: CD45RA+ positively selected. The CDR3 here is CASKDQQLFF. The CDR3 nucleotides are TGTGCCAGCAAAGACCAGCAACTGTTTTTT. The full variable domain, in which reference TRBV28 and TRBJ1-4 provide the parts outside the CDR3, is DVKVTQSSRYLVKRTGEKVFLECVQDMDHENMFWYRQDPGLGLRLIYFSYDVKMKEKGDIPEGYSVSREKKERFSLILESASTNQTSMYLCASKDQQLFFGSGTQLSVL.